This T cell receptor beta chain derives from a study of Ad26.COV2.S vaccination and SARS-CoV-2 variants. In this sample, this clone turned up once. Measured with immunoSEQ multiplex PCR; TCRdb has only the in-frame clones, and not every one. The sample includes about 680,000 clones, 70% to 90% of them seen just once. V was trimmed by 4 bases and J by 6 bases, leaving 12 bases between them. The length of the CDR3 is 13 residues. Germline V gene lookup returns CDR1 KGHSH and CDR2 LQKENI. Treatment indicated: around 19 received Ad26.COV2.S at low or high dose, single or two shots; roughly five received placebo; per-sample allocation not given. At day 63 after the first vaccine or placebo injection, samples were drawn.

The starting material was peripheral blood, obtained in a trial of Ad26.COV2.S vaccine versus placebo. This chain joins TRBV18 and TRBJ1-1, with a possible D match to TRBD1 (5 bases). This receptor was identified in a person aged 18-60 years who received the Ad26.COV2.S COVID-19 vaccine or a placebo. The CDR3 here is CASSQGTNSEAFF. CDR3 DNA: TGTGCCAGCTCACAAGGGACTAACTCTGAAGCTTTCTTT.